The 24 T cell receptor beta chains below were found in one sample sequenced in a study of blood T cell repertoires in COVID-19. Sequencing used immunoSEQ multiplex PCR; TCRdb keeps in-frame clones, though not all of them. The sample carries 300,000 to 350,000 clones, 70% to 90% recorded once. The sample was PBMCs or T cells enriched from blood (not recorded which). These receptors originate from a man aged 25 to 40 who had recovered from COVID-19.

The CDR3 bases are TGCGCCAGCAGCCGGGGGACAGGGGAAGATACGCAGTATTTT. Translated: CASSRGTGEDTQYF. The chain employs TRBV5-1 and TRBJ2-3; 10 bases are a match to TRBD1. J gave up 5 bases and V 4 bases, and 4 bases lay outside the gene matches. In germline, CDR1 is SGHRS, CDR2 YFSETQ. The CDR3 extends over 14 amino acids.

CDR3 sequence reads: CASSNQGQSTEAFF. The DNA for the CDR3 is TGTGCCAGTAGTAATCAGGGACAGAGCACTGAAGCTTTCTTT. The V call is TRBV19, the J call TRBJ1-1, with 7 bases aligning to TRBD1. CDR1 LNHDA and CDR2 SQIVND come from the germline V gene (reference sequence). The CDR3 totals 14 residues. V lost 4 bases to trimming and J lost 4 bases; unmatched junction nucleotides: 6. Variable domain in full (rest from reference TRBV19 and TRBJ1-1): DGGITQSPKYLFRKEGQNVTLSCEQNLNHDAMYWYRQDPGQGLRLIYYSQIVNDFQKGDIAEGYSVSREKKESFPLTVTSAQKNPTAFYLCASSNQGQSTEAFFGQGTRLTVV.

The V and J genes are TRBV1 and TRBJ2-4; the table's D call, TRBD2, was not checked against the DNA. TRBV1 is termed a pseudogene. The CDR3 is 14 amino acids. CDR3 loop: CTSESGLAKNIQYF. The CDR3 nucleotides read TGCACCAGCGAAAGTGGACTAGCCAAAAACATTCAGTACTTC.

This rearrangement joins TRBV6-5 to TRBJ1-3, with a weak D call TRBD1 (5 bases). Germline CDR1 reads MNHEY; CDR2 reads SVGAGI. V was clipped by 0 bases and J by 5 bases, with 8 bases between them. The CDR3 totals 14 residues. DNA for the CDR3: TGTGCCAGCAGTTACTCGCAGGGCAGAAACACCATATATTTT. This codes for CASSYSQGRNTIYF.

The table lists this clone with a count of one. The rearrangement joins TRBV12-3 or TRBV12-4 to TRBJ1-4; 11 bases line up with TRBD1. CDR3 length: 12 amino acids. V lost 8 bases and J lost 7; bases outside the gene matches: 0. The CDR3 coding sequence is TGTGCCAGCGGACAGGGGGCTGAAAAACTGTTTTTT. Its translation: CASGQGAEKLFF.

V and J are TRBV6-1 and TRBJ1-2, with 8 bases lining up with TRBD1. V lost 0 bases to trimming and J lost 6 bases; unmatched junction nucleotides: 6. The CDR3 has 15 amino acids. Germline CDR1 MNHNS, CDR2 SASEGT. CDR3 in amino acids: CASSEAVTGVDGYTF. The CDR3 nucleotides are TGTGCCAGCAGTGAAGCGGTGACAGGGGTCGATGGCTACACCTTC.

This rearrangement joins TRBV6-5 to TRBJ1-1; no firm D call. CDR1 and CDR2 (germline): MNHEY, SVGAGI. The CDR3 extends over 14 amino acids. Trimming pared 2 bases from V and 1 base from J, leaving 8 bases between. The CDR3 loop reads CASSYSRGNTEAFF. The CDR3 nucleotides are TGTGCCAGCAGTTACAGCCGCGGGAACACTGAAGCTTTCTTT.

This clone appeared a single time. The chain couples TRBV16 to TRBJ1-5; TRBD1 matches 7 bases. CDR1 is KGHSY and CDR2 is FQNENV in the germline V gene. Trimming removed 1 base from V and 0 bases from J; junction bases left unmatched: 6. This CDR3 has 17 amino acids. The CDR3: CASSQYSRTGSNQPQHF. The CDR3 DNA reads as TGTGCCAGCAGCCAATATAGCAGGACAGGTAGCAATCAGCCCCAGCATTTT.

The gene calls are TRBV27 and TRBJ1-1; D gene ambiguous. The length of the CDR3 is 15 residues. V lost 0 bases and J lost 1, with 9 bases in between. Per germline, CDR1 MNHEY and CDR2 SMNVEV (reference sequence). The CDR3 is CASSLSPHKNTEAFF. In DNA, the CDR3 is TGTGCCAGCAGTTTATCCCCTCACAAGAACACTGAAGCTTTCTTT.

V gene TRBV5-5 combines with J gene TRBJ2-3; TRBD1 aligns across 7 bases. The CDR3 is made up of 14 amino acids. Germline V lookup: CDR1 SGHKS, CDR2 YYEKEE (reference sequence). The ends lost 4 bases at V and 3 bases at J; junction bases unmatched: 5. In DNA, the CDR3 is TGTGCCAGCAGCCCGGGACAGTGGACAGATACGCAGTATTTT. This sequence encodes CASSPGQWTDTQYF.

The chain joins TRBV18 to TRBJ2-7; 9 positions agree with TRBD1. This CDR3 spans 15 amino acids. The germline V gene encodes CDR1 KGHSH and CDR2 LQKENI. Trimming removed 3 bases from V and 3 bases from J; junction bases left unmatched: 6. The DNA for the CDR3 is TGTGCCAGCTCACCGGGGACAGGGAGGTTCTACGAGCAGTACTTC. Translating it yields CASSPGTGRFYEQYF.

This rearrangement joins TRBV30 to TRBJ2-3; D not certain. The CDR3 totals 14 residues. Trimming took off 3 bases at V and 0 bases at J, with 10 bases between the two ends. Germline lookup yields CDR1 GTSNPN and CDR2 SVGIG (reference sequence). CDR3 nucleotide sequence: TGTGCCTGGAGCGTTACAGATAGCACAGATACGCAGTATTTT. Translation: CAWSVTDSTDTQYF.

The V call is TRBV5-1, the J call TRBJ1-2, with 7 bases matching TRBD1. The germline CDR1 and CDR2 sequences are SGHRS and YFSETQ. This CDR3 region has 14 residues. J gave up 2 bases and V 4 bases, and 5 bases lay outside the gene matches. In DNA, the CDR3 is TGCGCCAGCAGCCGCGGGACAGTCAACTATGGCTACACCTTC. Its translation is CASSRGTVNYGYTF.

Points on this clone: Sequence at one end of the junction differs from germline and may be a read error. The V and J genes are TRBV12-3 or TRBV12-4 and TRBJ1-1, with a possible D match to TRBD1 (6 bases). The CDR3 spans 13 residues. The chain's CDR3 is CASSLGNRVEAFF. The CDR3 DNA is TGTGCCAGCAGCTTAGGGAACAGGGTTGAAGCTTTCTTT.

As DNA, the CDR3 is TGTGCCAGCAGAAATACGACTAGGTCCCCCTACGAGCAGTACTTC. It is translated as CASRNTTRSPYEQYF. The gene calls are TRBV7-9 and TRBJ2-7; a weak D match, TRBD2 (6 bases). CDR3 size: 15 residues. Germline CDR1 reads SEHNR; CDR2 reads FQNEAQ (reference sequence). The germline V and J ends were trimmed by 6 bases and 2 bases, with 17 bases remaining between them. Complete variable domain (other parts from reference TRBV7-9 and TRBJ2-7): DTGVSQNPRHKITKRGQNVTFRCDPISEHNRLYWYRQTLGQGPEFLTYFQNEAQLEKSRLLSDRFSAERPKGSFSTLEIQRTEQGDSAMYLCASRNTTRSPYEQYFGPGTRLTVT.

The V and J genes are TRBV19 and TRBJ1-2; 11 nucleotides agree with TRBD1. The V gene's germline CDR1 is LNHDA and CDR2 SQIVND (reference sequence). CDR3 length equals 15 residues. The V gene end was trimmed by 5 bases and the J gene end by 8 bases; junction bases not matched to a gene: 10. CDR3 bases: TGTGCCAGTAGTCCCGGGACAGGGGGTTCTACCGGCTACACCTTC. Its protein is CASSPGTGGSTGYTF.

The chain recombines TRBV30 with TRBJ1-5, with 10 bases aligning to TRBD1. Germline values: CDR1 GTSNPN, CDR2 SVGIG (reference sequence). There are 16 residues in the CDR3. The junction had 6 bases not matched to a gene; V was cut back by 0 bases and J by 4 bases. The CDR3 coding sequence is TGTGCCTGGAGTGTTGGGGGACAGGGGATTAATCAGCCCCAGCATTTT. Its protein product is CAWSVGGQGINQPQHF.

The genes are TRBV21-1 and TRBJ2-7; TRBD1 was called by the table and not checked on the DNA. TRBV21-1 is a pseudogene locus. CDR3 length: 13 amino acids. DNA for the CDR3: TGTGCCAGCAGCAAAGTTCATTCCTACGAGCAGTACTTC. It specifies CASSKVHSYEQYF.

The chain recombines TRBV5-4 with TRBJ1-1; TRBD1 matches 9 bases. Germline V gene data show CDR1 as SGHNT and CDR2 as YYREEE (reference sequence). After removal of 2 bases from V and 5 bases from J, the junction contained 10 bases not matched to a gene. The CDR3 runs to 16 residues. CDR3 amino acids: CASSLFTGGARTEAFF. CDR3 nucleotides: TGTGCCAGCAGCTTATTCACAGGGGGCGCGAGGACTGAAGCTTTCTTT.

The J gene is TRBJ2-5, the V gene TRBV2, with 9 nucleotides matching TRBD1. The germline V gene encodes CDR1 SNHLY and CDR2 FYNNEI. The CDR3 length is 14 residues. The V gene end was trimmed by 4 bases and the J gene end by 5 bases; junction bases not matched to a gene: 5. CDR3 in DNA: TGTGCCAGCAGTGGACAGGGGGGATTGGAGACCCAGTACTTC. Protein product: CASSGQGGLETQYF.

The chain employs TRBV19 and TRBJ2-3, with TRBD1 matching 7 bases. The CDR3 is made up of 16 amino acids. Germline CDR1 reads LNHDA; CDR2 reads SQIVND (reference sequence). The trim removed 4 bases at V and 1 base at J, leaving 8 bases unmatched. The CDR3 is CASSNRGRGGTDTQYF. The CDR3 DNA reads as TGTGCCAGTAGTAACAGGGGCAGGGGCGGCACAGATACGCAGTATTTT. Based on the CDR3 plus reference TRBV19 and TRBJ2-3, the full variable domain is DGGITQSPKYLFRKEGQNVTLSCEQNLNHDAMYWYRQDPGQGLRLIYYSQIVNDFQKGDIAEGYSVSREKKESFPLTVTSAQKNPTAFYLCASSNRGRGGTDTQYFGPGTRLTVL.

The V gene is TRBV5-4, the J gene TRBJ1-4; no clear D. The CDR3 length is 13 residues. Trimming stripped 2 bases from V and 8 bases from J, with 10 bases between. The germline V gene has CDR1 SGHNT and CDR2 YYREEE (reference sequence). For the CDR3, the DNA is TGTGCCAGCAGCTTCCAGGCTAGCGAAAAACTGTTTTTT. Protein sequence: CASSFQASEKLFF.

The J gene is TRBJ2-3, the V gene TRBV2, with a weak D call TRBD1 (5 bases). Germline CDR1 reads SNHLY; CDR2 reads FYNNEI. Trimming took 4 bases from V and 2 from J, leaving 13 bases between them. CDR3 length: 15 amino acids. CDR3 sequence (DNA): TGTGCCAGCAGTGTGGAAACAGGTGTCACAGATACGCAGTATTTT. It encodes CASSVETGVTDTQYF.

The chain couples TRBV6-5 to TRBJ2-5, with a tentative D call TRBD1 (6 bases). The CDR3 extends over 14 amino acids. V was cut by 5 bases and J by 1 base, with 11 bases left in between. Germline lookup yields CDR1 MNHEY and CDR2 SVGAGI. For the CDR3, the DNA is TGTGCCAGCAGTCCTGGGACATTCCAAGAGACCCAGTACTTC. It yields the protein CASSPGTFQETQYF.